Listed below are T cell receptor beta chains from one sample, sequenced in a study of blood T cell repertoires in COVID-19. The method was immunoSEQ multiplex PCR; TCRdb's version includes in-frame clones alone and lacks a portion of them. The sample lists about 130,000 clones, roughly 79% occurring once. The sequenced sample was peripheral blood. These receptors originate from a man aged 80 or over with acute or convalescent COVID-19. Each CDR3 is given with its conserved first and last residue. The D gene is left open where the match is weak. Clone sizes are given selectively: once, few, many, or a class where the clone is expanded.

abundance,j_gene,d_gene,v_gene,CDR3aa,CDR3nt
few,TRBJ2-2,NA,TRBV4-3,CASSQEGTPTGELFF,TGCGCCAGCAGCCAAGAGGGGACTCCCACCGGGGAGCTGTTTTTT
NA,TRBJ1-6,TRBD1,TRBV6-5,CASRSTGQSPLHF,TGTGCCAGCAGGTCGACAGGGCAATCACCCCTCCACTTT
NA,TRBJ2-7,TRBD1,TRBV18,CASSPPAGGAGEQYF,TGTGCCAGCTCACCACCAGCAGGGGGCGCGGGTGAGCAGTACTTC
NA,TRBJ2-7,NA,TRBV3-1/TRBV3-2,CASSQGEYGEQYF,TGTGCCAGCAGCCAAGGAGAGTACGGCGAGCAGTACTTC
NA,TRBJ2-5,NA,TRBV19,CASSILQDKAETQYF,TGTGCCAGTAGTATCCTACAGGATAAGGCAGAGACCCAGTACTTC
NA,TRBJ2-1,TRBD2,TRBV6-5,CASSYSKTSGAGQFF,TGTGCCAGCAGTTACTCGAAGACTAGCGGAGCTGGGCAGTTCTTC
NA,TRBJ2-7,TRBD2,TRBV6-6,CASSYKAGVTYEQYF,TGTGCCAGCAGTTACAAAGCGGGGGTAACCTACGAGCAGTACTTC
NA,TRBJ1-5,NA,TRBV4-3,CASSQVAGAGSGPQHF,TGCGCCAGCAGCCAGGTCGCGGGGGCCGGTAGTGGGCCCCAGCATTTT
NA,TRBJ1-2,NA,TRBV12-3/TRBV12-4,CATTRNYGYTF,TGTGCCACTACGAGGAACTATGGCTACACCTTC
NA,TRBJ2-7,TRBD1,TRBV3-1/TRBV3-2,CASSPQGALSYEQYF,TGTGCCAGCAGTCCACAGGGGGCCCTCTCCTACGAGCAGTACTTC
NA,TRBJ1-1,TRBD1,TRBV19,CASRGTGFTEAFF,TGTGCCAGTAGGGGGACAGGATTCACTGAAGCTTTCTTT
NA,TRBJ1-2,TRBD1,TRBV19,CASSSGQVRGYTF,TGTGCCAGTAGTTCGGGACAGGTACGCGGCTACACCTTC
once,TRBJ2-2,NA,TRBV5-1,CASSLGDKANTGELFF,TGCGCCAGCAGCTTGGGGGACAAAGCGAACACCGGGGAGCTGTTTTTT
NA,TRBJ2-5,TRBD1,TRBV5-1,CASSPGTGGGKETQYF,TGCGCCAGCAGTCCCGGGACAGGGGGGGGAAAGGAGACCCAGTACTTC
NA,TRBJ1-1,NA,TRBV6-5,CASGERESRAFF,TGTGCCAGCGGGGAAAGGGAGTCAAGGGCTTTCTTT
NA,TRBJ2-5,TRBD1,TRBV3-1/TRBV3-2,CASSTKQGRETQYF,TGTGCCAGCAGTACAAAACAGGGGCGGGAGACCCAGTACTTC
NA,TRBJ2-5,NA,TRBV7-2,CASSRQGLTASETQYF,TGTGCCAGCAGCCGCCAAGGACTAACGGCATCCGAGACCCAGTACTTC
NA,TRBJ1-3,NA,TRBV19,CASSGSSGNTIYF,TGTGCCAGTAGTGGGAGCTCTGGAAACACCATATATTTT
NA,TRBJ1-3,TRBD1,TRBV11-2,CASSTPRDRGNTIYF,TGTGCCAGCAGCACTCCCCGGGACAGGGGAAACACCATATATTTT
NA,TRBJ1-5,TRBD1,TRBV5-5,CASSRGLVGNQPQHF,TGTGCCAGCAGCAGGGGGCTTGTAGGCAATCAGCCCCAGCATTTT
once,TRBJ2-7,NA,TRBV18,CASSPQRAYEQYF,TGTGCCAGCTCACCACAACGGGCCTACGAGCAGTACTTC
NA,TRBJ1-1,TRBD1,TRBV7-9,CASSPGTGGTEAFF,TGTGCCAGCAGCCCTGGGACAGGGGGGACTGAAGCTTTCTTT
NA,TRBJ1-5,NA,TRBV2,CASSDLGGRNQPQHF,TGTGCCAGCAGTGACTTGGGGGGACGCAATCAGCCCCAGCATTTT
NA,TRBJ1-6,TRBD1,TRBV6-1,CASSEQPTGQGNSPLHF,TGTGCCAGCAGTGAACAACCTACCGGACAGGGAAATTCACCCCTCCACTTT
NA,TRBJ1-1,TRBD1,TRBV9,CASSAATGEAFF,TGTGCCAGCAGCGCGGCGACAGGGGAAGCTTTCTTT